This T cell receptor beta chain was obtained from a study of T cell responses to AZD1222 COVID-19 vaccine. General study points: No day 14 peak samples; only post-peak repertoires were characterized. Donors skewed white British and female; clonal diversity was possibly underestimated.

TCRdb keeps only in-frame clones here, not all; method: immunoSEQ multiplex PCR. The table shows fewer than 200,000 clones, with approximately 92% occurring only once. Comments on this clone: Its matching antigen is unknown.

With V trimmed by 0 bases and J by 5 bases, 17 bases remained unmatched. CDR1 is SGHTA, CDR2 FQGTGA, per germline. This CDR3 is 21 amino acids long. The sample was peripheral blood, taken on day 0 of AZD1222 vaccination. The TCR was taken from an adult in good health. The chain employs TRBV7-3 and TRBJ2-3, with 13 bases aligning to TRBD2. The CDR3 DNA is TGTGCCAGCAGCTTAACCGCGGGCTTACTAGCGGGGGGGCCGGAAGGAGATACGCAGTATTTT. This sequence encodes CASSLTAGLLAGGPEGDTQYF.